This T cell receptor beta chain was profiled in a study of shared clonotypes between healthy human individuals. Study-level points and caveats: It was the non-shared clonotypes that had lower generation probabilities than clonotypes shared by all four donors.

CDR1 is SNHLY and CDR2 is FYNNEI in the germline V gene. V lost 2 bases to trimming and J lost 1 base, with 5 bases between them. CDR3 length: 14 residues. Deep level was the assay's run setting. Once extracted for a subset, genomic DNA was divided evenly among several immunoSEQ plates. TCRdb's table, derived via immunoSEQ multiplex PCR, lists solely in-frame clones and lacks some. Among over 950,000 clones listed, approximately 80% were seen once. As regards this clone: Its matching antigen is unknown. Other nucleotide sequences from this sample produce the same CDR3.

Donors, healthy HIV-negative adults, lacked recent acute infections or vaccinations. This chain uses TRBV2 with TRBJ2-2; D not resolved. The sequencing sample was made of memory CD4+ T cells from PBMCs. Subset: CD45RA-negative fraction. The receptor comes from a man between 18 and 35 years old in good health. Some clones in this sample may be carry-over from other donors' samples. The CDR3 sequence: CASSELGNTGELFF. The CDR3, as DNA: TGTGCCAGCAGTGAACTAGGGAACACCGGGGAGCTGTTTTTT. The full variable domain, rest sourced from reference TRBV2 and TRBJ2-2, is EPEVTQTPSHQVTQMGQEVILRCVPISNHLYFYWYRQILGQKVEFLVSFYNNEISEKSEIFDDQFSVERPDGSNFTLKIRSTKLEDSAMYFCASSELGNTGELFFGEGSRLTVL.